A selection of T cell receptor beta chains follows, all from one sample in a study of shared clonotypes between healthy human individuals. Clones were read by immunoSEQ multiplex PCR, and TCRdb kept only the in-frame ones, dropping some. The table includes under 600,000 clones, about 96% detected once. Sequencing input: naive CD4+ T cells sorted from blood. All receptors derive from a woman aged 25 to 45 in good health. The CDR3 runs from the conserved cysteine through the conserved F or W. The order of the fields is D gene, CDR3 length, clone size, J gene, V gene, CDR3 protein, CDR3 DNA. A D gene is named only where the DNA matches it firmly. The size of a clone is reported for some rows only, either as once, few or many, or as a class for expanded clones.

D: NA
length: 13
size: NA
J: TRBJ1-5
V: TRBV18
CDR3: CASSPGPDQPQHF
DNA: TGTGCCAGCTCACCGGGGCCGGACCAGCCCCAGCATTTT

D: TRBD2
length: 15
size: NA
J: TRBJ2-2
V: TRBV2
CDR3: CASSLAGGNAGELFF
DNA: TGTGCCAGCAGTTTAGCGGGGGGAAACGCCGGGGAGCTGTTTTTT

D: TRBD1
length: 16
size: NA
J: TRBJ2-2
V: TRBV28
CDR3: CASRITGTGETGELFF
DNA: TGTGCCAGCAGAATCACCGGGACAGGCGAGACCGGGGAGCTGTTTTTT

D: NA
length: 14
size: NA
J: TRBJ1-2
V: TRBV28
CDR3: CASSHGQHHYGYTF
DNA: TGTGCCAGCAGTCACGGACAGCACCACTATGGCTACACCTTC

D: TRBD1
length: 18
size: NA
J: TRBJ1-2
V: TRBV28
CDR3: CASSRYDLPGQGKYGYTF
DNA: TGTGCCAGCAGTCGCTACGACCTCCCGGGACAGGGTAAATATGGCTACACCTTC

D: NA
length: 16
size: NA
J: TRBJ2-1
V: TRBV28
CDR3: CASMVRRASADNEQFF
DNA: TGTGCCAGCATGGTAAGAAGGGCTAGCGCTGACAATGAGCAGTTCTTC

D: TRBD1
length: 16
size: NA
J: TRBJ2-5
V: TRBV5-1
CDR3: CASIAGDRGAQETQYF
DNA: TGCGCCAGCATCGCTGGGGACAGGGGCGCTCAAGAGACCCAGTACTTC

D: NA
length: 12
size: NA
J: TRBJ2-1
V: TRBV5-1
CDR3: CASSFDHNEQFF
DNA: TGCGCCAGCAGCTTCGACCACAATGAGCAGTTCTTC

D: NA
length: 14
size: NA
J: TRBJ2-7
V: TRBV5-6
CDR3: CASSPSGNPYEQYF
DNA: TGTGCCAGCAGCCCCTCAGGGAACCCCTACGAGCAGTACTTC

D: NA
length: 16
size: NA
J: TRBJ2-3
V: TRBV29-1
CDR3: CSVSQGVAEDTDTQYF
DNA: TGCAGCGTTTCCCAAGGGGTAGCGGAGGACACAGATACGCAGTATTTT

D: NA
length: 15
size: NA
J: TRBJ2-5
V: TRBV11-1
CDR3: CASSLVTGQQETQYF
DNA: TGTGCCAGCAGCTTAGTGACAGGACAGCAAGAGACCCAGTACTTC

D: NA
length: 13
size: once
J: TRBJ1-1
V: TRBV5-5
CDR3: CASSSRGNTEAFF
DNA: TGTGCCAGCAGTTCCAGGGGAAACACTGAAGCTTTCTTT

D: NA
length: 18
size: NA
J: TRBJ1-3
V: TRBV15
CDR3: CATSRGDRAGPSGNTIYF
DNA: TGTGCCACCAGCAGAGGGGATCGGGCAGGGCCATCTGGAAACACCATATATTTT

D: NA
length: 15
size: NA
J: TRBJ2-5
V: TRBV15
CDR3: CATSSFGDKEETQYF
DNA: TGTGCCACCAGCAGCTTTGGAGACAAAGAAGAGACCCAGTACTTC

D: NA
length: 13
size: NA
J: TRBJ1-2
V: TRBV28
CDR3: CASSFGVIYGYTF
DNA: TGTGCCAGCAGTTTTGGGGTGATCTATGGCTACACCTTC

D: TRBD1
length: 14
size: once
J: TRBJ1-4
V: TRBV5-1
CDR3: CASSGGQGEEKLFF
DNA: TGCGCCAGCAGCGGGGGACAGGGGGAAGAAAAACTGTTTTTT

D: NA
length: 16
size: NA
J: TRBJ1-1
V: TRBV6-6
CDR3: CASSYSSHYSATEAFF
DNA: TGTGCCAGCAGTTACTCCTCCCACTACTCGGCCACTGAAGCTTTCTTT

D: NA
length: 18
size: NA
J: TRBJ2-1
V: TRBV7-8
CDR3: CASSLGFRGLLSYNEQFF
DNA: TGTGCCAGCAGCTTAGGATTTAGGGGACTGCTGTCCTACAATGAGCAGTTCTTC

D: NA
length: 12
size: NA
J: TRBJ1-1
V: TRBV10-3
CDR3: CATCQENTEAFF
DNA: TGTGCCACCTGTCAGGAGAACACTGAAGCTTTCTTT

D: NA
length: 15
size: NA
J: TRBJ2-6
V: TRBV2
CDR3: CASSGSVTGANVLTF
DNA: TGTGCCAGCAGTGGTTCCGTCACTGGGGCCAACGTCCTGACTTTC

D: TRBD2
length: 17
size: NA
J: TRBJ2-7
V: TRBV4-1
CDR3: CASSQSSLAGGVGEQYF
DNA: TGCGCCAGCAGCCAATCGTCACTAGCGGGAGGAGTGGGCGAGCAGTACTTC

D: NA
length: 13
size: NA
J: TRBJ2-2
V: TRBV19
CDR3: CASSLQGTGELFF
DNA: TGTGCCAGTAGTCTGCAGGGTACCGGGGAGCTGTTTTTT

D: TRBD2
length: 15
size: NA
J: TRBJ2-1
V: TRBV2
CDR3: CASTPPSGNGDEQFF
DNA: TGTGCCAGCACCCCCCCTAGCGGGAACGGAGATGAGCAGTTCTTC

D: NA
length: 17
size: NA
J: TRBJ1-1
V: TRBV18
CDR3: CASSPSLVGGGNTEAFF
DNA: TGTGCCAGCTCACCTTCATTGGTGGGCGGCGGGAACACTGAAGCTTTCTTT

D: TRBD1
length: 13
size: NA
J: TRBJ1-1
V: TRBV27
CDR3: CASSLLTGAEAFF
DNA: TGTGCCAGCAGCCTACTAACAGGGGCTGAAGCTTTCTTT

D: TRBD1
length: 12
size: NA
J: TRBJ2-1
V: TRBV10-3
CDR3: CAIADRDNEQFF
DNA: TGTGCCATCGCGGACAGGGACAATGAGCAGTTCTTC